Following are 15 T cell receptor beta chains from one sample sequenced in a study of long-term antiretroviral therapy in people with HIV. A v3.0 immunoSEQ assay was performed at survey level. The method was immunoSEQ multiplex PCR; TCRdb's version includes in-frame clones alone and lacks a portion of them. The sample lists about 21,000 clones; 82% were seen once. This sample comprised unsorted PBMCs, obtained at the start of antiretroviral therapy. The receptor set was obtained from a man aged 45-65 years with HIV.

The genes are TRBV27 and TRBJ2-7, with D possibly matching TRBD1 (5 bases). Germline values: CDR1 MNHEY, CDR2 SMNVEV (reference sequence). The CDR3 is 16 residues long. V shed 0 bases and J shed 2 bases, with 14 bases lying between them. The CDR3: CASSLSAGWVTYEQYF. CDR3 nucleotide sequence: TGTGCCAGCAGTTTATCTGCAGGGTGGGTAACCTACGAGCAGTACTTC.

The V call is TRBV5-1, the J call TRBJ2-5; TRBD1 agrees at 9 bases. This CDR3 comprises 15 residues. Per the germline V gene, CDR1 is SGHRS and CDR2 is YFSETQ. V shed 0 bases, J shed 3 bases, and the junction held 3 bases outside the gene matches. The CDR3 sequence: CASSLVDRGKETQYF. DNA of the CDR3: TGCGCCAGCAGCTTGGTCGACAGGGGGAAAGAGACCCAGTACTTC.

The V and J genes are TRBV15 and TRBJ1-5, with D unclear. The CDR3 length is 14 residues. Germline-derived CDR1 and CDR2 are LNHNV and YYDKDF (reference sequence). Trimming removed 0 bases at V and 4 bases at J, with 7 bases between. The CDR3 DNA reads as TGTGCCACCAGCAGAGATCTGGAGAATCAGCCCCAGCATTTT. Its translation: CATSRDLENQPQHF. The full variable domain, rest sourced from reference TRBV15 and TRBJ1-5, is DAMVIQNPRYQVTQFGKPVTLSCSQTLNHNVMYWYQQKSSQAPKLLFHYYDKDFNNEADTPDNFQSRRPNTSFCFLDIRSPGLGDTAMYLCATSRDLENQPQHFGDGTRLSIL.

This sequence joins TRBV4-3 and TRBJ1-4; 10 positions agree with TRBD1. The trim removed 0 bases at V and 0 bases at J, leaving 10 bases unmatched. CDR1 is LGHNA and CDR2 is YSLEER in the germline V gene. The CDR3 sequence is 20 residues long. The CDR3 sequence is CASSQDVVDRGHSTNEKLFF. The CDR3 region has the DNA TGCGCCAGCAGCCAAGACGTTGTCGACAGGGGGCATTCAACTAATGAAAAACTGTTTTTT.

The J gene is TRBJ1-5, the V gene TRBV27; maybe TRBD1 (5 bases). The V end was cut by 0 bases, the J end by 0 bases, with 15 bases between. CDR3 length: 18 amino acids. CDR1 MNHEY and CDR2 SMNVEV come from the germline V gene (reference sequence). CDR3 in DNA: TGTGCCAGCAGTTTATCCCATCCATTTGGGGGTAGCAATCAGCCCCAGCATTTT. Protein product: CASSLSHPFGGSNQPQHF.

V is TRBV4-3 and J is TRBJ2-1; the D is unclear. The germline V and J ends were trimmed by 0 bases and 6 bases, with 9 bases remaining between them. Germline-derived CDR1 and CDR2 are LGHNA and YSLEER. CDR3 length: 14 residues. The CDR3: CASSQDRVSNEQFF. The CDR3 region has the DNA TGCGCCAGCAGCCAAGATAGGGTAAGCAATGAGCAGTTCTTC.

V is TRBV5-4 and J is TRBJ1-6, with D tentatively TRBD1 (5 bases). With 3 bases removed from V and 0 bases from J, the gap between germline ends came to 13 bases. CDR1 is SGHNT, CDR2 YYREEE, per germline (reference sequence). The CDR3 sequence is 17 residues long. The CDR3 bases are TGTGCCAGCAGCTCAGGGCGGGGAACCTCCTATAATTCACCCCTCCACTTT. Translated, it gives CASSSGRGTSYNSPLHF.

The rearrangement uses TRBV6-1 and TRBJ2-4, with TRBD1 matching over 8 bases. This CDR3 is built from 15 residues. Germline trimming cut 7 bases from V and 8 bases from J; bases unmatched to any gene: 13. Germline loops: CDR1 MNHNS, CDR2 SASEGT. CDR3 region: CASTPWTGKDDIQYF. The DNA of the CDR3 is TGTGCCAGCACCCCCTGGACAGGGAAAGATGACATTCAGTACTTC.

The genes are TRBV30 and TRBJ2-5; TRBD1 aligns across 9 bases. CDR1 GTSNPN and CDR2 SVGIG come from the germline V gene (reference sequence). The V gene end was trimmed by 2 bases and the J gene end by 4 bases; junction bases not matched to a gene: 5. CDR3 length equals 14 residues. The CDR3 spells CAWSSTGGGETQYF. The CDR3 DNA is TGTGCCTGGAGTTCCACAGGGGGCGGAGAGACCCAGTACTTC.

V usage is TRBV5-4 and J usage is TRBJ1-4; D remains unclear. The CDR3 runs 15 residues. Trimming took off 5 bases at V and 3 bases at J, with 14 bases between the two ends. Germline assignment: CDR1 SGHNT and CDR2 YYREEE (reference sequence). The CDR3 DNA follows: TGTGCCAGCAGTTCCCGAGGAGGATCTAATGAAAAACTGTTTTTT. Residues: CASSSRGGSNEKLFF.

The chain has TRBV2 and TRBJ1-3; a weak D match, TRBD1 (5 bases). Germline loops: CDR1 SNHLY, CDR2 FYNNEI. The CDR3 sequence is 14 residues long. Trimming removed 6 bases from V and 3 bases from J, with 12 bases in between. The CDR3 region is CASSRAGSGNTIYF. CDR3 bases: TGTGCCAGCAGCAGGGCTGGTAGTGGAAACACCATATATTTT.

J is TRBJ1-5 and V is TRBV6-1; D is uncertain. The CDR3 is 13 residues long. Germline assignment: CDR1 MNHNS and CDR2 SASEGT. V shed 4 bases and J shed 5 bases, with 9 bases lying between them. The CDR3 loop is CASSVGRDQPQHF. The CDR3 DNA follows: TGTGCCAGCAGTGTCGGAAGAGATCAGCCCCAGCATTTT.

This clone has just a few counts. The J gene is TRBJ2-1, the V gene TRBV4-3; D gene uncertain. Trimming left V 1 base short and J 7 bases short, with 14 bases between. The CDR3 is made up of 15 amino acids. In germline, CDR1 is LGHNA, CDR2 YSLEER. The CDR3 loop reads CASSQGDFPLNEQFF. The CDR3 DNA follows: TGCGCCAGCAGCCAAGGAGACTTTCCCCTGAATGAGCAGTTCTTC.

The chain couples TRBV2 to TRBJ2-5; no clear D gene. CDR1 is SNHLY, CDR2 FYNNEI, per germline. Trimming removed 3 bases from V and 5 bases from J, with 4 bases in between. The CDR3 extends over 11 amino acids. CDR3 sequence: CASSESETQYF. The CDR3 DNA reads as TGTGCCAGCAGTGAGTCGGAGACCCAGTACTTC. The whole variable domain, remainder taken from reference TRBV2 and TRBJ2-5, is EPEVTQTPSHQVTQMGQEVILRCVPISNHLYFYWYRQILGQKVEFLVSFYNNEISEKSEIFDDQFSVERPDGSNFTLKIRSTKLEDSAMYFCASSESETQYFGPGTRLLVL.

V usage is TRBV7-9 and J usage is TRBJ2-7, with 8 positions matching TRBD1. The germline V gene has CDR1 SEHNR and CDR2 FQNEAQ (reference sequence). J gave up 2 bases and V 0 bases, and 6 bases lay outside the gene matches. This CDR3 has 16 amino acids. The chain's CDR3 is CASSLAGTGGPYEQYF. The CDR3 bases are TGTGCCAGCAGCTTAGCGGGTACAGGGGGTCCCTACGAGCAGTACTTC. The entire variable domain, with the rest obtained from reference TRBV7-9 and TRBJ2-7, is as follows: DTGVSQNPRHKITKRGQNVTFRCDPISEHNRLYWYRQTLGQGPEFLTYFQNEAQLEKSRLLSDRFSAERPKGSFSTLEIQRTEQGDSAMYLCASSLAGTGGPYEQYFGPGTRLTVT.